What follows are 7 T cell receptor beta chains derived from one specimen sequenced in a study of blood T cell repertoires in COVID-19. Using immunoSEQ multiplex PCR, the repertoire was profiled, and TCRdb retains in-frame clones only, with some absent. Of roughly 300,000 clones in the sample, about 90% were seen once. Specimen: peripheral blood. The receptors originated from a woman in her 50s who had recovered from COVID-19.

This sequence joins TRBV5-1 and TRBJ1-6; TRBD1 agrees at 7 bases. CDR1 is SGHRS, CDR2 YFSETQ, per germline. The CDR3 totals 14 residues. V lost 3 bases to trimming and J lost 10 bases; unmatched junction nucleotides: 7. The chain's CDR3 is CASSSQTGDSPLHF. The CDR3 nucleotides read TGCGCCAGCAGCTCCCAAACAGGGGACTCACCCCTCCACTTT.

The rearrangement joins TRBV7-9 to TRBJ2-3; no clear D. The V end was cut by 5 bases, the J end by 5 bases, with 5 bases between. The CDR3 spans 11 residues. CDR1 is SEHNR, CDR2 FQNEAQ, per germline (reference sequence). This chain's CDR3 is CASSNQDTQYF. DNA for the CDR3: TGTGCCAGCAGCAATCAAGATACGCAGTATTTT.

This clone was observed a single time. The rearrangement joins TRBV18 to TRBJ2-2; the match to TRBD2 covers 7 bases. The junction had 8 bases not matched to a gene; V was cut back by 6 bases and J by 4 bases. The CDR3 has 15 amino acids. The germline V gene encodes CDR1 KGHSH and CDR2 LQKENI. The CDR3 DNA is TGTGCCAGCTCCGAAAGCGGGATAGGCACCGGGGAGCTGTTTTTT. Its protein is CASSESGIGTGELFF.

The gene calls are TRBV27 and TRBJ1-6; TRBD1 might be the D (5 bases). CDR3 length equals 15 residues. The germline gives CDR1 MNHEY, CDR2 SMNVEV (reference sequence). With 0 bases removed from V and 5 bases from J, the gap between germline ends came to 8 bases. The CDR3 loop is CASSLSGGHNSPLHF. The CDR3 DNA sequence: TGTGCCAGCAGTTTATCGGGGGGTCATAATTCACCCCTCCACTTT.

The chain uses TRBV7-2 and TRBJ1-5, with D possibly TRBD1 on 5 matching bases. Germline CDR1 reads SGHTA; CDR2 reads FQGNSA. CDR3 length equals 15 residues. Between the trimmed V and J ends, which lost 3 bases and 7 bases, there was a span of 16 bases. The CDR3 loop is CASSLDRGIWQPQHF. Here the CDR3 DNA reads TGTGCCAGCAGCTTGGATAGGGGAATCTGGCAGCCCCAGCATTTT.

A few counts support this clone. V gene TRBV28 combines with J gene TRBJ1-3, with 7 nucleotides matching TRBD1. Germline CDR1 and CDR2: MDHEN and SYDVKM. V shed 2 bases and J 2 bases; nucleotides not matched to a gene: 0. The CDR3 contains 14 residues. CDR3 protein: CASSLGQAGNTIYF. CDR3 nucleotide sequence: TGTGCCAGCAGTTTAGGACAGGCTGGAAACACCATATATTTT.

The V and J genes are TRBV28 and TRBJ1-5, with D maybe TRBD1 (5 bases). Trimming stripped 2 bases from V and 2 bases from J, with 16 bases between. This CDR3 region has 17 residues. Per the germline V gene, CDR1 is MDHEN and CDR2 is SYDVKM. The DNA for the CDR3 is TGTGCCAGCAGTTTAACTGGGGTGACAGATCGCAATCAGCCCCAGCATTTT. The encoded protein is CASSLTGVTDRNQPQHF.